The TCR beta chain under discussion was sequenced for a study of T-cell reconstitution after alpha-beta-depleted transplantation in children. Study observations and caveats: Newly made T cells mostly supplied T-cell counts and diversity one year after transplant. As was reported, about two months after transplant, alpha-beta T cells came from several hundred expanded graft clones.

Unique molecular identifiers were incorporated when the TCRbeta library was constructed. TCRdb reanalysed the PCR reads using MiXCR and keeps one entry per CDR3 protein. This sample has 440,000 or so distinct CDR3 sequences; roughly two fifths occur once, and the top ten carry 27%. Germline CDR1 SGHRS, CDR2 YFSETQ. The V and J ends lost 3 bases and 4 bases respectively, with 7 bases between them. This CDR3 comprises 12 residues. In the case of this clonotype: Its antigen is not identified.

Sequencing used PBMCs, obtained before TCRalphabeta/CD19-depleted stem cell transplant. The TCR was taken from a girl aged 2-9 years with aplastic anemia, due to receive a stem cell transplant. This sequence joins TRBV5-1 and TRBJ1-1; no clear D gene. CDR3 sequence: CASSSGLTEAFF. CDR3 DNA sequence: TGCGCCAGCAGCTCCGGGCTCACTGAAGCTTTCTTT.